The 26 T cell receptor beta chains below were found in one sample sequenced in a study of blood T cell repertoires in COVID-19. Libraries were prepared by immunoSEQ multiplex PCR; TCRdb keeps only in-frame clonotypes and omits some of them. The data show 250,000 to 300,000 clones, around 87% seen once. Source material: peripheral blood. These receptors all stem from a man aged 18 to 29 with active or convalescent COVID-19.

The chain carries TRBV11-2 and TRBJ1-3; no reliable D call. The V end lost 1 base, the J end lost 6 bases, and 7 bases lay between the germline ends. Per germline, CDR1 SGHAT and CDR2 FQNNGV. The CDR3 has 13 amino acids. The CDR3 reads CASSLGQSNTIYF. DNA for the CDR3: TGTGCCAGCAGCTTAGGGCAGTCAAACACCATATATTTT.

This chain connects TRBV19 to TRBJ1-3; D may be TRBD1 (5 bases). This CDR3 has 15 residues. V was trimmed by 5 bases and J by 0 bases, leaving 11 bases between them. Germline V gives CDR1 LNHDA, CDR2 SQIVND (reference sequence). DNA of the CDR3: TGTGCCAGTAGTTCGGGACTGGGCTCTGGAAACACCATATATTTT. This codes for CASSSGLGSGNTIYF.

V and J are TRBV5-1 and TRBJ1-4; D possibly corresponds to TRBD1 (6 bases). CDR1 and CDR2 from the germline V gene are SGHRS and YFSETQ. This CDR3 contains 16 residues. V lost 1 base, J lost 0 bases, and 10 bases lay in between. DNA of the CDR3: TGCGCCAGCAGCTTGAGGGGGGGAGCAACTAATGAAAAACTGTTTTTT. This translates into CASSLRGGATNEKLFF.

There are a few counts of this clone. Other DNA sequences from this sample encode an identical CDR3 as well. The gene calls are TRBV19 and TRBJ2-3; TRBD1 matches at 11 bases. Germline V gives CDR1 LNHDA, CDR2 SQIVND (reference sequence). The CDR3 is 14 amino acids. Trimming at V came to 1 base and at J to 6 bases, leaving 0 bases not matched to a gene. The CDR3 spells CASSIGTGGDTQYF. Written as DNA, the CDR3 is TGTGCCAGTAGTATAGGGACAGGGGGCGATACGCAGTATTTT.

V is TRBV24-1 and J is TRBJ2-2; the D gene is possibly TRBD2 (5 bases). Germline V lookup: CDR1 KGHDR, CDR2 SFDVKD. The CDR3 is made up of 15 amino acids. V dropped 1 base and J dropped 6 bases, with 11 bases sitting between them. The CDR3 DNA is TGTGCCACCAGTGATTTAACTGGAGGATCCGGGGAGCTGTTTTTT. It translates to CATSDLTGGSGELFF.

The V gene is TRBV19, the J gene TRBJ1-2; D perhaps matches TRBD1 (6 bases). V shed 4 bases and J shed 4 bases, with 10 bases lying between them. The CDR3 totals 13 residues. CDR1 LNHDA and CDR2 SQIVND come from the germline V gene (reference sequence). This CDR3 is CASSNTGTYGYTF. CDR3 sequence (DNA): TGTGCCAGTAGTAATACAGGGACCTATGGCTACACCTTC. Full variable domain (remainder filled in from reference TRBV19 and TRBJ1-2): DGGITQSPKYLFRKEGQNVTLSCEQNLNHDAMYWYRQDPGQGLRLIYYSQIVNDFQKGDIAEGYSVSREKKESFPLTVTSAQKNPTAFYLCASSNTGTYGYTFGSGTRLTVV.

The rearrangement uses TRBV28 and TRBJ1-5; a possible D gene is TRBD1 (6 bases). Between the trimmed V and J ends, which lost 6 bases and 6 bases, there was a span of 12 bases. Germline V CDR1 and CDR2: MDHEN, SYDVKM. The CDR3 spans 13 residues. DNA of the CDR3: TGTGCCAGCAGCCGGATCAGGGGTCAGCCCCAGCATTTT. It specifies CASSRIRGQPQHF.

J is TRBJ2-7 and V is TRBV19; D is perhaps TRBD1 (6 bases). The germline CDR1 and CDR2 sequences are LNHDA and SQIVND (reference sequence). CDR3 length equals 16 residues. V lost 4 bases and J 0 bases, leaving 16 bases between the germline ends. The CDR3 sequence: CASSRSWTVSSYEQYF. The CDR3 DNA reads TGTGCCAGTAGTAGATCATGGACAGTAAGCTCCTACGAGCAGTACTTC. Based on the CDR3 plus reference TRBV19 and TRBJ2-7, the full variable domain is DGGITQSPKYLFRKEGQNVTLSCEQNLNHDAMYWYRQDPGQGLRLIYYSQIVNDFQKGDIAEGYSVSREKKESFPLTVTSAQKNPTAFYLCASSRSWTVSSYEQYFGPGTRLTVT.

The CDR3 region is CASQAGANVLTF. The CDR3, as DNA: TGTGCCAGCCAAGCCGGGGCCAACGTCCTGACTTTC. The chain has TRBV2 and TRBJ2-6; D ambiguous. This CDR3 is built from 12 residues. V was trimmed by 8 bases and J by 4 bases, leaving 6 bases between them. Germline values: CDR1 SNHLY, CDR2 FYNNEI.

This rearrangement joins TRBV15 to TRBJ2-2; D may be TRBD1 (6 bases). The CDR3 sequence is 13 residues long. CDR1 and CDR2 (germline): LNHNV, YYDKDF (reference sequence). With 2 bases removed from V and 6 bases from J, the gap between germline ends came to 7 bases. CDR3 in DNA: TGTGCCACCAGCAGAAACAGGGCCGGGGAGCTGTTTTTT. Its translation is CATSRNRAGELFF.

The V gene is TRBV29-1, the J gene TRBJ2-3, with no clear D. V shed 1 base and J shed 0 bases, with 8 bases lying between them. CDR3 size: 14 residues. The germline gives CDR1 SQVTM, CDR2 ANQGSEA. The CDR3 DNA follows: TGCAGCGTTGAAGGGGTCGGGAGCACAGATACGCAGTATTTT. It encodes CSVEGVGSTDTQYF.

The chain links TRBV7-9 to TRBJ2-5; D gene uncertain. Germline lookup yields CDR1 SEHNR and CDR2 FQNEAQ (reference sequence). Trimming removed 3 bases from V and 11 bases from J, with 13 bases in between. CDR3 length equals 12 residues. The CDR3 DNA reads TGTGCCAGCAGCTTCAACCCACGCAGTCAGTACTTC. Protein sequence: CASSFNPRSQYF.

The gene calls are TRBV10-3 and TRBJ2-5; perhaps TRBD1 as D (6 bases). The germline V gene has CDR1 ENHRY and CDR2 SYGVKD. Trimming stripped 3 bases from V and 4 bases from J, with 15 bases between. The CDR3 is made up of 15 amino acids. The CDR3 spells CAISDWEQGGETQYF. Written as DNA, the CDR3 is TGTGCCATCAGTGACTGGGAACAAGGGGGAGAGACCCAGTACTTC.

In its sample, this clone was seen once. This chain links TRBV2 with TRBJ2-5; TRBD2 is a possible D gene (5 bases). Trimming cost V 6 bases and J 4 bases, with 9 bases left between them. Germline lookup yields CDR1 SNHLY and CDR2 FYNNEI. There are 12 residues in the CDR3. CDR3 region: CASRGGGETQYF. In DNA form, the CDR3 reads TGTGCCAGCAGGGGCGGAGGAGAGACCCAGTACTTC. Together with reference TRBV2 and TRBJ2-5, the CDR3 gives the full variable domain: EPEVTQTPSHQVTQMGQEVILRCVPISNHLYFYWYRQILGQKVEFLVSFYNNEISEKSEIFDDQFSVERPDGSNFTLKIRSTKLEDSAMYFCASRGGGETQYFGPGTRLLVL.

This chain joins TRBV6-2 or TRBV6-3 and TRBJ2-1, with D unclear. CDR1 and CDR2 from the germline V gene are MNHEY and SVGEGT. The CDR3 is made up of 20 amino acids. V lost 4 bases and J lost 0, with 25 bases in between. The DNA of the CDR3 is TGTGCCAGCAGTTCTCCCGCGTTGATAAATAACCAATTCTCCTACAATGAGCAGTTCTTC. Its translation is CASSSPALINNQFSYNEQFF.

J is TRBJ2-7 and V is TRBV6-5; TRBD2 is a possible D gene (6 bases). Germline V lookup: CDR1 MNHEY, CDR2 SVGAGI. With 8 bases removed from V and 4 bases from J, the gap between germline ends came to 12 bases. The CDR3 is 12 amino acids. The CDR3 region is CASWRGIYEQYF. CDR3 nucleotides: TGTGCCAGCTGGCGGGGCATATACGAGCAGTACTTC.

The chain employs TRBV2 and TRBJ2-3; TRBD1 is a possible D gene (6 bases). Germline V gene lookup returns CDR1 SNHLY and CDR2 FYNNEI. Trimming took 6 bases from V and 3 from J, leaving 16 bases between them. The CDR3 contains 15 residues. In DNA, the CDR3 is TGTGCCAGCAGCCCCGACAGGTTGGGGACAGATACGCAGTATTTT. Protein product: CASSPDRLGTDTQYF.

The chain carries TRBV2 and TRBJ2-2; a possible D gene is TRBD1 (6 bases). CDR1 SNHLY and CDR2 FYNNEI come from the germline V gene. Trimming removed 7 bases at V and 4 bases at J, with 10 bases between. The CDR3 length is 13 residues. The CDR3, as DNA: TGTGCCAGCAAGCGGACAGCCACCGGGGAGCTGTTTTTT. It is translated as CASKRTATGELFF.

The chain is built from TRBV5-1 and TRBJ1-6; D call uncertain. The CDR3 has 15 residues. The V end was cut by 2 bases, the J end by 7 bases, with 13 bases between. Germline assignment: CDR1 SGHRS and CDR2 YFSETQ. CDR3 region: CASSLREEGNSPLHF. CDR3 in DNA: TGCGCCAGCAGCTTACGGGAGGAGGGCAATTCACCCCTCCACTTT.

The V call is TRBV5-1, the J call TRBJ2-7; D ambiguous. The ends were cut back, 6 bases at V and 6 bases at J, with 10 bases in the middle. Germline assignment: CDR1 SGHRS and CDR2 YFSETQ. The CDR3 runs 11 residues. CDR3 DNA: TGCGCCAGCACGGTATTATTCGAGCAGTACTTC. The encoded protein is CASTVLFEQYF.

The gene calls are TRBV4-3 and TRBJ2-2; 9 bases map to TRBD2. Germline values: CDR1 LGHNA, CDR2 YSLEER. The CDR3 extends over 16 amino acids. With V trimmed by 3 bases and J by 5 bases, 7 bases remained unmatched. The CDR3 is CASSQVAGVPTGELFF. CDR3 coding DNA: TGCGCCAGCAGCCAGGTAGCGGGAGTCCCAACCGGGGAGCTGTTTTTT.

This clone has only a few counts. The J gene is TRBJ2-1, the V gene TRBV15; D might be TRBD1 (7 bases). CDR1 and CDR2 (germline): LNHNV, YYDKDF (reference sequence). CDR3 length equals 17 residues. V dropped 1 base and J dropped 9 bases, with 22 bases sitting between them. CDR3 nucleotide sequence: TGTGCCACCAGCAGAGGGGGAGGAGACAGGGTTAGGGGTGAGCAGTTCTTC. This sequence encodes CATSRGGGDRVRGEQFF. The complete variable domain, with remaining parts taken from reference TRBV15 and TRBJ2-1, reads DAMVIQNPRYQVTQFGKPVTLSCSQTLNHNVMYWYQQKSSQAPKLLFHYYDKDFNNEADTPDNFQSRRPNTSFCFLDIRSPGLGDTAMYLCATSRGGGDRVRGEQFFGPGTRLTVL.

This clone was seen a few times. The rearrangement uses TRBV6-5 and TRBJ1-4; TRBD1 aligns across 8 bases. J lost 0 bases, V lost 0 bases, and 0 bases had no gene match. Per germline, CDR1 MNHEY and CDR2 SVGAGI. This CDR3 region has 16 residues. CDR3 sequence reads: CASSYSGQATNEKLFF. Here the CDR3 DNA reads TGTGCCAGCAGTTACTCGGGACAGGCAACTAATGAAAAACTGTTTTTT.

V and J are TRBV6-2 or TRBV6-3 and TRBJ2-2, with 7 bases lining up with TRBD2. V lost 5 bases and J lost 2; bases outside the gene matches: 11. Per the germline V gene, CDR1 is MNHEY and CDR2 is SVGEGT. The CDR3 consists of 17 residues. In nucleotides, the CDR3 is TGTGCCAGCAGTGACGGCGCGGGAGTAGGAAACACCGGGGAGCTGTTTTTT. Residues: CASSDGAGVGNTGELFF.

This chain links TRBV5-6 with TRBJ2-2; D gene uncertain. This CDR3 region has 14 residues. Looked up from germline, CDR1 is SGHDT and CDR2 is YYEEEE. The ends were cut back, 0 bases at V and 7 bases at J, with 10 bases in the middle. In DNA form, the CDR3 reads TGTGCCAGCAGCTTGGTACAGTCCAACGGGGAGCTGTTTTTT. Its translation is CASSLVQSNGELFF.

V usage is TRBV4-2 and J usage is TRBJ2-3, with 9 bases aligning to TRBD2. Germline V gives CDR1 LGHNA, CDR2 YNFKEQ. V lost 2 bases to trimming and J lost 1 base; unmatched junction nucleotides: 4. The CDR3 runs 16 residues. CDR3 DNA: TGTGCCAGCAGCCAAAATTTAGCGGGAGGCACAGATACGCAGTATTTT. It encodes CASSQNLAGGTDTQYF.